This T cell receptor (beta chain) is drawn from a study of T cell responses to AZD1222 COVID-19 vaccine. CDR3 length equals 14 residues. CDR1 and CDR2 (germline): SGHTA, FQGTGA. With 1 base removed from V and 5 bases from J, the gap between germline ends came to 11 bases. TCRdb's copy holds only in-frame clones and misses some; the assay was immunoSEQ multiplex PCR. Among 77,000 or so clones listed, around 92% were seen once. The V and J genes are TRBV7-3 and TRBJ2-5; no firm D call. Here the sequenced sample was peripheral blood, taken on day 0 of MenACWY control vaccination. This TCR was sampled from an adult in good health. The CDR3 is CASSLNPASETQYF. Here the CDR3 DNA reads TGTGCCAGCAGCTTAAATCCGGCCTCGGAGACCCAGTACTTC.